These 25 T cell receptor beta chains were all obtained from the same sample, sequenced in a study of T cell repertoires in cytomegalovirus infection. Their recognized antigens are unknown. Using its own MiXCR run on the reads, TCRdb lists one record per CDR3 protein. The table shows fewer than 1,000,000 distinct CDR3 sequences, with under 40% occurring only once. Sequencing was performed on cultured CD8+ T cells from PBMCs, taken from culture after CMV antigen stimulation. These receptors all stem from a human donor in good health (CMV status not recorded). Some clones in this sample may be carry-over from other donors' samples.

This clonotype came up a few times. The chain carries TRBV4-1 and TRBJ2-2, with TRBD2 identical over 7 bases. The germline V gene has CDR1 MGHRA and CDR2 YSYEKL. There are 16 residues in the CDR3. The junction had 7 bases not matched to a gene; V was cut back by 0 bases and J by 6 bases. The CDR3 protein is CASSQDREGRAGELFF. The CDR3 DNA sequence: TGCGCCAGCAGCCAAGATCGCGAAGGGAGGGCCGGGGAGCTGTTTTTT.

The chain links TRBV29-1 to TRBJ2-5; TRBD2 might be the D (6 bases). Germline CDR1 SQVTM, CDR2 ANQGSEA. The V and J ends lost 2 bases and 4 bases respectively, with 14 bases between them. The CDR3 extends over 14 amino acids. DNA of the CDR3: TGCAGCGTTGAAACAGGCGGGGCAGGAGAGACCCAGTACTTC. It is translated as CSVETGGAGETQYF.

The J gene is TRBJ2-1, the V gene TRBV12-3 or TRBV12-4, with D possibly matching TRBD2 (6 bases). V lost 5 bases and J lost 2, with 13 bases in between. The CDR3 has 15 residues. The CDR3 nucleotides are TGTGCCAGCAGTGTAAGGAGGGTGGCCTACAATGAGCAGTTCTTC. Translating it yields CASSVRRVAYNEQFF.

The chain links TRBV6-1 to TRBJ2-7; 8 bases line up with TRBD1. The CDR3 is 14 residues long. Looked up from germline, CDR1 is MNHNS and CDR2 is SASEGT. The junction had 3 bases not matched to a gene; V was cut back by 1 base and J by 4 bases. CDR3 DNA: TGTGCCAGCAGTGAAGGGGACAGGCGGTACGAGCAGTACGTC. This sequence encodes CASSEGDRRYEQYV.

The chain links TRBV12-3 or TRBV12-4 to TRBJ2-1; possibly TRBD1 for D (6 bases). Deletions cut 6 bases from V and 1 base from J, with 25 bases between. This CDR3 is 19 amino acids long. The CDR3 DNA reads as TGTGCCAGCAGCCCTACCGCTTGGGTGGGGACACTGTCCTACAATGAGCAGTTCTTC. Translating it yields CASSPTAWVGTLSYNEQFF.

The sample holds many counts of this clonotype. V usage is TRBV7-2 and J usage is TRBJ1-3, with D perhaps TRBD1 (5 bases). This CDR3 region has 15 residues. CDR1 and CDR2 from the germline V gene are SGHTA and FQGNSA. V was cut by 7 bases and J by 2 bases, with 15 bases left in between. The CDR3 bases are TGTGCCAGCACCCTAGACAGATATACTGGAAACACCATATATTTT. As protein: CASTLDRYTGNTIYF. Together with reference TRBV7-2 and TRBJ1-3, the CDR3 gives the full variable domain: GAGVSQSPSNKVTEKGKDVELRCDPISGHTALYWYRQSLGQGLEFLIYFQGNSAPDKSGLPSDRFSAERTGGSVSTLTIQRTQQEDSAVYLCASTLDRYTGNTIYFGEGSWLTVV.

The V call is TRBV10-3, the J call TRBJ2-7, with D hard to call. The germline V and J ends were trimmed by 4 bases and 1 base, with 8 bases remaining between them. This CDR3 is built from 13 residues. Germline CDR1 and CDR2: ENHRY and SYGVKD. This CDR3 reads CAISVDNSYEQYV. The CDR3 bases are TGTGCCATCAGTGTCGACAATTCCTACGAGCAGTACGTC.

This clonotype was observed at least ten times. The chain combines TRBV7-9 with TRBJ2-1, with 7 bases aligning to TRBD2. V shed 5 bases, J shed 4 bases, and the junction held 11 bases outside the gene matches. CDR1 is SEHNR and CDR2 is FQNEAQ in the germline V gene (reference sequence). The CDR3 extends over 16 amino acids. The DNA for the CDR3 is TGTGCCAGCAGCCCCCGGACGGGGGGAACATACAATGAGCAGTTCTTC. Amino acids: CASSPRTGGTYNEQFF.

This clonotype was seen at least ten times. The chain is built from TRBV6-1 and TRBJ1-1; 12 bases are a match to TRBD1. Germline V lookup: CDR1 MNHNS, CDR2 SASEGT. The CDR3 consists of 17 residues. The ends lost 7 bases at V and 1 base at J; junction bases unmatched: 10. CDR3 residues: CASTNPGTGGRNTEAFF. The CDR3 DNA reads as TGTGCCAGCACTAACCCAGGGACAGGGGGCAGGAACACTGAAGCTTTCTTT.

This clonotype was detected many times. J is TRBJ2-3 and V is TRBV14, with D maybe TRBD2 (6 bases). The V end lost 3 bases, the J end lost 2 bases, and 18 bases lay between the germline ends. The CDR3 is 17 amino acids. Per the germline V gene, CDR1 is SGHDN and CDR2 is FVKESK. The CDR3 nucleotides are TGTGCCAGCAGCCATGCCCCCCGGGGGTGGTACACAGATACGCAGTATTTT. This sequence encodes CASSHAPRGWYTDTQYF.

This clonotype was seen ten or more times. The CDR3 here is CASSLSGGAGEQFF. DNA of the CDR3: TGTGCCAGCAGCTTAAGCGGGGGGGCCGGTGAGCAGTTCTTC. V usage is TRBV7-6 and J usage is TRBJ2-1; 10 bases line up with TRBD2. V lost 2 bases and J lost 9; bases outside the gene matches: 4. CDR1 and CDR2 from the germline V gene are SGHVS and FNYEAQ. The CDR3 has 14 residues.

This clonotype was recorded a few times. The chain joins TRBV6-5 to TRBJ2-1; 7 bases align to TRBD1. Germline trimming cut 10 bases from V and 5 bases from J; bases unmatched to any gene: 11. CDR3 length: 14 amino acids. The germline V gene encodes CDR1 MNHEY and CDR2 SVGAGI. DNA for the CDR3: TGTGCCATCGGCCCACAGGGGCCAAACAATGAGCAGTTCTTC. Translation: CAIGPQGPNNEQFF.

This clonotype was seen a handful of times. J is TRBJ2-7 and V is TRBV6-2 or TRBV6-3; possibly TRBD2 for D (6 bases). Germline loops: CDR1 MNHEY, CDR2 SVGEGT. The CDR3 contains 13 residues. V dropped 5 bases and J dropped 4 bases, with 12 bases sitting between them. In DNA, the CDR3 is TGTGCCAGCAGTCCCCGGGACTTTTACGAGCAGTACGTC. Its translation is CASSPRDFYEQYV.

In this sample, this clonotype turned up a few times. The chain couples TRBV7-9 to TRBJ1-1, with D unresolved. Trimming removed 1 base from V and 1 base from J, with 10 bases in between. CDR1 and CDR2 (germline): SEHNR, FQNEAQ (reference sequence). CDR3 length: 15 residues. The CDR3 here is CASSLGGYPNTEAFF. DNA for the CDR3: TGTGCCAGCAGCTTAGGCGGGTATCCGAACACTGAAGCTTTCTTT.

This clonotype was counted a few times. This chain links TRBV7-9 with TRBJ1-2; no clear D. V shed 3 bases and J shed 1 base, with 9 bases lying between them. The CDR3 is made up of 14 amino acids. The germline CDR1 and CDR2 sequences are SEHNR and FQNEAQ (reference sequence). CDR3 in amino acids: CASSLQLFNYGYTF. The DNA of the CDR3 is TGTGCCAGCAGCTTGCAGCTCTTTAACTATGGCTACACCTTC.

V is TRBV6-1 and J is TRBJ1-6; 8 bases align to TRBD1. Trimming cost V 1 base and J 13 bases; bases outside gene matches: 9. This CDR3 spans 15 amino acids. The germline V gene encodes CDR1 MNHNS and CDR2 SASEGT. CDR3 nucleotides: TGTGCCAGCAGTGAAGGACAGGGGTTCCGCCTTCCCCTCCACTTT. Protein product: CASSEGQGFRLPLHF.

This chain uses TRBV9 with TRBJ2-3; D gene uncertain. The CDR3 extends over 10 amino acids. Germline loops: CDR1 SGDLS, CDR2 YYNGEE. Trimming left V 3 bases short and J 10 bases short, with 6 bases between. The CDR3 DNA reads as TGTGCCAGCAGCGGGACCTCGCAGTATTTT. It encodes CASSGTSQYF.

V usage is TRBV4-2 and J usage is TRBJ2-2; D not resolved. V shed 6 bases and J shed 1 base, with 6 bases lying between them. Germline CDR1 is LGHNA and CDR2 is YNFKEQ. This CDR3 spans 13 amino acids. CDR3 DNA: TGTGCCAGCAGGTCTCGGAACACCGGGGAGCTGTTTTTT. Protein product: CASRSRNTGELFF.

This clonotype was counted only a few times. This rearrangement joins TRBV7-8 to TRBJ1-2; 9 bases line up with TRBD1. CDR1 is SGHVS, CDR2 FQNEAQ, per germline. The ends lost 4 bases at V and 3 bases at J; junction bases unmatched: 6. The CDR3 contains 15 residues. CDR3 nucleotides: TGTGCCAGCAGCTCGTGGACAGGGGCGGACTATGGCTACACCTTC. Translating gives CASSSWTGADYGYTF.

V usage is TRBV24-1 and J usage is TRBJ2-1; 9 nucleotides align to TRBD1. The trim removed 0 bases at V and 7 bases at J, leaving 6 bases unmatched. The CDR3 runs 16 residues. Germline CDR1 KGHDR, CDR2 SFDVKD. The CDR3 DNA is TGTGCCACCAGTGATTTGGGACAGGGGAAAGGGAATGAGCAGTTCTTC. Its translation: CATSDLGQGKGNEQFF.

For this clonotype: Germline and junction disagree at one end, which may indicate a read error. The J gene is TRBJ2-2, the V gene TRBV7-3, with D possibly matching TRBD1 (5 bases). CDR3 length: 13 amino acids. Germline CDR1 and CDR2: SGHTA and FQGTGA. The CDR3 DNA reads TGTGCCAGCAACTTAGGCAGGGTTGAGGAGCTGTTTTTT. This sequence encodes CASNLGRVEELFF.

Comment on this clonotype: The germline gene is not matched at one end of the junction; a read error may be the cause. The chain has TRBV7-9 and TRBJ1-2, with 7 bases matching TRBD1. CDR3 size: 14 residues. The germline CDR1 and CDR2 sequences are SEHNR and FQNEAQ (reference sequence). This CDR3 reads CASSLDRDNYGYTF. As DNA, the CDR3 is TGTGCCAGCAGTTTAGACAGGGACAACTATGGCTACACCTTC.

The chain joins TRBV11-2 to TRBJ2-7; no definite D call. CDR1 and CDR2 (germline): SGHAT, FQNNGV. This CDR3 spans 18 amino acids. Trimming pared 2 bases from V and 1 base from J, leaving 21 bases between. CDR3 in DNA: TGTGCCAGCAGCTTAACGTTCTGGGCGGCTTTAGGGTCCTACGAGCAGTACTTC. Amino acid sequence: CASSLTFWAALGSYEQYF.

The chain is built from TRBV14 and TRBJ2-1; D may match TRBD1 or TRBD2 (5 bases each). Germline lookup yields CDR1 SGHDN and CDR2 FVKESK. CDR3 length: 13 residues. Trimming cost V 4 bases and J 8 bases, with 12 bases left between them. As DNA, the CDR3 is TGTGCCAGCAGCCCTTTCGGGGCCCATGAGCAGTTCTTC. Protein product: CASSPFGAHEQFF. The full variable domain, with the rest looked up from reference TRBV14 and TRBJ2-1, is EAGVTQFPSHSVIEKGQTVTLRCDPISGHDNLYWYRRVMGKEIKFLLHFVKESKQDESGMPNNRFLAERTGGTYSTLKVQPAELEDSGVYFCASSPFGAHEQFFGPGTRLTVL.

The chain recombines TRBV20-1 with TRBJ1-1, with unresolved D. Germline V gene lookup returns CDR1 DFQATT and CDR2 SNEGSKA (reference sequence). V was shortened by 6 bases and J by 3 bases, with 8 bases between the two germline ends. The CDR3 has 11 residues. CDR3 DNA sequence: TGCAGTGCGGCGAGTTACACTGAAGCTTTCTTT. It yields the protein CSAASYTEAFF.